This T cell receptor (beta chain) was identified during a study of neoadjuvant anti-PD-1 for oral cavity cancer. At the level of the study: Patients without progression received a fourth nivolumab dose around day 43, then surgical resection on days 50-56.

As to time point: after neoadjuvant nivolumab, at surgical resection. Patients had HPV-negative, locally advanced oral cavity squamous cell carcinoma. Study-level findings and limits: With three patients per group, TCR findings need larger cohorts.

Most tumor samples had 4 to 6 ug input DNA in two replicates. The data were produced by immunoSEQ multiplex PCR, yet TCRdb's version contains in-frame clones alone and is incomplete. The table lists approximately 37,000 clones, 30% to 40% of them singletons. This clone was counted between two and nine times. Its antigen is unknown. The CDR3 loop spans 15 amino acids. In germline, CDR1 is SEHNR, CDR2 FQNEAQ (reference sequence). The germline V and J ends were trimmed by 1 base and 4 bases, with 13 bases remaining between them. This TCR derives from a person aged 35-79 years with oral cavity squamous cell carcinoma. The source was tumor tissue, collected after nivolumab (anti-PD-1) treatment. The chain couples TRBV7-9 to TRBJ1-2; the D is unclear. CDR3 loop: CASSLVAASFYGYTF. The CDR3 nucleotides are TGTGCCAGCAGCTTAGTTGCGGCATCTTTCTATGGCTACACCTTC.